What follows are 30 T cell receptor beta chains derived from one specimen sequenced in a study of T-cell reconstitution after alpha-beta-depleted transplantation in children. Unique molecular identifiers were incorporated during preparation of the TCRbeta library. Each CDR3 protein is one row after TCRdb ran MiXCR on the PCR reads. The sample holds about 580,000 distinct CDR3 sequences, 25% to 30% seen once. This material consisted of PBMCs, taken before TCRalphabeta/CD19-depleted stem cell transplant. The origin of the receptors is a boy under two years old with Wiskott-Aldrich syndrome, due to receive a stem cell transplant.

This chain joins TRBV29-1 and TRBJ1-1; no reliable D call. Germline V gene lookup returns CDR1 SQVTM and CDR2 ANQGSEA. The V end lost 2 bases, the J end lost 6 bases, and 13 bases lay between the germline ends. The CDR3 is 13 residues long. The CDR3 sequence is CSVERTLAAEAFF. The CDR3 DNA reads as TGCAGCGTTGAACGGACTCTGGCGGCTGAAGCTTTCTTT.

The V gene is TRBV20-1, the J gene TRBJ1-4; D remains ambiguous. Trimming pared 5 bases from V and 0 bases from J, leaving 10 bases between. CDR1 is DFQATT, CDR2 SNEGSKA, per germline (reference sequence). The CDR3 runs to 14 residues. The CDR3 nucleotides read TGCAGTGCTGGCACGGTTGCAACTAATGAAAAACTGTTTTTT. Translation: CSAGTVATNEKLFF.

The chain is built from TRBV27 and TRBJ1-6; D not resolved. Germline V gene lookup returns CDR1 MNHEY and CDR2 SMNVEV (reference sequence). V shed 5 bases and J shed 4 bases, with 6 bases lying between them. CDR3 length: 13 amino acids. Written as DNA, the CDR3 is TGTGCCAGCAGTGGGATATATAATTCACCCCTCCACTTT. Translated: CASSGIYNSPLHF.

This clonotype was observed a few times. The chain combines TRBV29-1 with TRBJ1-2, with TRBD1 matching 7 bases. Germline V gives CDR1 SQVTM, CDR2 ANQGSEA. The CDR3 covers 13 residues. Losses at the gene ends were 6 bases for V and 3 bases for J; bases not matched to a gene: 7. CDR3 protein: CSVGDRKHYGYTF. CDR3 in DNA: TGCAGCGTGGGGGACAGAAAACACTATGGCTACACCTTC.

This clonotype was found a few times. The gene calls are TRBV20-1 and TRBJ2-3, with 11 bases aligning to TRBD2. There are 14 residues in the CDR3. The J segment lost 5 bases and the V segment lost 3 bases, leaving 4 bases of the junction unmatched. Germline-derived CDR1 and CDR2 are DFQATT and SNEGSKA (reference sequence). CDR3 nucleotide sequence: TGCAGTGCTAGCCCAACTAGCGGGAGAGATACGCAGTATTTT. This gives the protein CSASPTSGRDTQYF.

The CDR3 bases are TGTGCCTGGAGTGCCCCAGTGGTCGTTTACAATGAGCAGTTCTTC. It translates to CAWSAPVVVYNEQFF. The chain has TRBV30 and TRBJ2-1; no reliable D call. Trimming pared 1 base from V and 4 bases from J, leaving 14 bases between. CDR1 is GTSNPN and CDR2 is SVGIG in the germline V gene (reference sequence). This CDR3 spans 15 amino acids.

This clonotype showed up just a few times. V is TRBV15 and J is TRBJ2-7, with 7 positions matching TRBD2. After removal of 1 base from V and 4 bases from J, the junction contained 4 bases not matched to a gene. The CDR3 length is 14 residues. Germline V CDR1 and CDR2: LNHNV, YYDKDF (reference sequence). The chain's CDR3 is CATSRVEGGYEQYF. The CDR3 region has the DNA TGTGCCACCAGCAGAGTCGAGGGAGGGTACGAGCAGTACTTC.

This chain links TRBV29-1 with TRBJ2-1; D unclear. Germline-derived CDR1 and CDR2 are SQVTM and ANQGSEA. CDR3 length: 11 amino acids. V lost 4 bases and J 10 bases, leaving 11 bases between the germline ends. Here the CDR3 reads CSVGWSYEQFF. The DNA of the CDR3 is TGCAGCGTTGGCTGGTCGTACGAGCAGTTCTTC.

This clonotype was seen a single time. This chain connects TRBV5-1 to TRBJ2-1; 12 nucleotides align to TRBD2. The CDR3 loop spans 17 amino acids. V shed 0 bases and J 4 bases; nucleotides not matched to a gene: 5. Germline V gene sequence: CDR1 SGHRS, CDR2 YFSETQ. DNA of the CDR3: TGCGCCAGCAGCTTGGGACTAGCGGGAGCCTTTTACAATGAGCAGTTCTTC. Its translation: CASSLGLAGAFYNEQFF.

The V call is TRBV10-3, the J call TRBJ1-2; D may be TRBD1 (6 bases). Germline CDR1 and CDR2: ENHRY and SYGVKD. The CDR3 is 13 amino acids. The V end was cut by 10 bases, the J end by 4 bases, with 16 bases between. As DNA, the CDR3 is TGTGCCACCGTACGGGGGGCTCCCTATGGCTACACCTTC. This sequence encodes CATVRGAPYGYTF.

The chain carries TRBV6-1 and TRBJ2-1, with TRBD1 matching over 8 bases. The CDR3 runs 15 residues. Trimming took 7 bases from V and 2 from J; bases not matched to a gene: 7. Germline values: CDR1 MNHNS, CDR2 SASEGT. CDR3 region: CASKPGTGTYNEQFF. The DNA of the CDR3 is TGTGCCAGCAAACCCGGGACAGGCACCTACAATGAGCAGTTCTTC.

This rearrangement joins TRBV3-1 to TRBJ2-5, with 10 bases fitting TRBD2. The germline gives CDR1 LGHDT, CDR2 YNNKEL (reference sequence). The length of the CDR3 is 16 residues. After removal of 2 bases from V and 4 bases from J, the junction contained 7 bases not matched to a gene. In nucleotides, the CDR3 is TGTGCCAGCAGCCAATTACGGACTAGCGGCCGAGAGACCCAGTACTTC. Translating it yields CASSQLRTSGRETQYF.

There are a few counts of this clonotype. The chain joins TRBV5-1 to TRBJ2-2; a possible D gene is TRBD2 (5 bases). Germline assignment: CDR1 SGHRS and CDR2 YFSETQ. The CDR3 runs 15 residues. The V and J ends lost 5 bases and 2 bases respectively, with 13 bases between them. This chain's CDR3 is CASSFRAENTGELFF. The CDR3 DNA follows: TGCGCCAGCAGTTTCAGAGCGGAAAACACCGGGGAGCTGTTTTTT.

The chain joins TRBV30 to TRBJ1-1; 7 bases agree with TRBD1. Germline CDR1 and CDR2: GTSNPN and SVGIG (reference sequence). The CDR3 sequence is 14 residues long. V shed 1 base, J shed 1 base, and the junction held 3 bases outside the gene matches. The DNA of the CDR3 is TGTGCCTGGAGTGGGGGGACAGCGAACACTGAAGCTTTCTTT. Translation gives CAWSGGTANTEAFF.

The CDR3 DNA reads TGTGCCAGCAGCCCCGAGTCTGGGGGAGGCAAAAACATTCAGTACTTC. Encoded protein: CASSPESGGGKNIQYF. This chain links TRBV7-2 with TRBJ2-4, with a weak D call TRBD2 (6 bases). In germline, CDR1 is SGHTA, CDR2 FQGNSA. CDR3 length: 16 residues. V was pared by 5 bases and J by 3 bases, with 17 bases between.

The V gene is TRBV12-3 or TRBV12-4, the J gene TRBJ2-2; D might be TRBD1 or TRBD2, each matching 5 bases. V was clipped by 8 bases and J by 5 bases, with 15 bases between them. This CDR3 spans 14 amino acids. The CDR3 DNA reads TGTGCCAGCCGCCGAGGGGCAGATACCGGGGAGCTGTTTTTT. Translating gives CASRRGADTGELFF.

This clonotype showed up just a few times. The J gene is TRBJ2-1, the V gene TRBV3-1; a weak D match, TRBD1 (6 bases). Germline V gives CDR1 LGHDT, CDR2 YNNKEL (reference sequence). Trimming took 6 bases from V and 8 from J, leaving 8 bases between them. The CDR3 contains 11 residues. The CDR3 DNA follows: TGTGCCAGCAGATACAGGGATGAGCAGTTCTTC. Translating it yields CASRYRDEQFF.

This chain links TRBV7-2 with TRBJ1-5, with D perhaps matching TRBD1 (6 bases). There are 17 residues in the CDR3. The V end was cut by 1 base, the J end by 0 bases, with 13 bases between. Germline V gene lookup returns CDR1 SGHTA and CDR2 FQGNSA. The CDR3 DNA reads TGTGCCAGCAGCTTAGTTGGGACACCGTATAGCAATCAGCCCCAGCATTTT. The encoded protein is CASSLVGTPYSNQPQHF.

This clonotype was picked up a small number of times. The rearrangement joins TRBV5-1 to TRBJ1-3; D is uncertain. This CDR3 has 15 amino acids. V was pared by 4 bases and J by 0 bases, with 11 bases between. The germline V gene encodes CDR1 SGHRS and CDR2 YFSETQ. The CDR3 region has the DNA TGCGCCAGCAGCCAGAGTGGCGACTCTGGAAACACCATATATTTT. This codes for CASSQSGDSGNTIYF.

The sample holds a few counts of this clonotype. V and J are TRBV5-6 and TRBJ2-1; the D gene is possibly TRBD2 (5 bases). Germline V gene lookup returns CDR1 SGHDT and CDR2 YYEEEE. Trimming stripped 0 bases from V and 12 bases from J, with 7 bases between. The CDR3 contains 11 residues. This chain's CDR3 is CASSLGGLQFF. CDR3 nucleotides: TGTGCCAGCAGCTTGGGAGGGTTGCAGTTCTTC. The full variable domain, its missing parts supplied by reference TRBV5-6 and TRBJ2-1, is DAGVTQSPTHLIKTRGQQVTLRCSPKSGHDTVSWYQQALGQGPQFIFQYYEEEERQRGNFPDRFSGHQFPNYSSELNVNALLLGDSALYLCASSLGGLQFFGPGTRLTVL.

This chain links TRBV6-5 with TRBJ2-7, with TRBD1 matching over 9 bases. This CDR3 is built from 14 residues. The junction had 3 bases not matched to a gene; V was cut back by 2 bases and J by 4 bases. CDR1 is MNHEY, CDR2 SVGAGI, per germline. The CDR3 nucleotides read TGTGCCAGCAGTTACACAGGGGGCAATTACGAGCAGTACTTC. It translates to CASSYTGGNYEQYF.

In this sample, this clonotype turned up a few times. The chain combines TRBV29-1 with TRBJ1-5, with unresolved D. The germline V gene has CDR1 SQVTM and CDR2 ANQGSEA. CDR3 length equals 14 residues. The V gene lost 4 bases and the J gene lost 3 bases, with 13 bases spanning the gap. The CDR3 region has the DNA TGCAGCGTTGGTGAGGACCGAATCAATCAGCCCCAGCATTTT. It codes for CSVGEDRINQPQHF.

The chain combines TRBV2 with TRBJ2-1, with 9 bases fitting TRBD1. Germline CDR1 is SNHLY and CDR2 is FYNNEI. This CDR3 is 17 amino acids long. V shed 5 bases, J shed 6 bases, and the junction held 14 bases outside the gene matches. CDR3 in DNA: TGTGCCAGCAGTAGGAGGGGGGGGGGACAGGGTGGCAATGAGCAGTTCTTC. Amino acids: CASSRRGGGQGGNEQFF.

In this sample, this clonotype turned up a few times. This rearrangement joins TRBV7-2 to TRBJ2-3; tentative D call: TRBD2 (6 bases). Germline-derived CDR1 and CDR2 are SGHTA and FQGNSA. This CDR3 has 14 residues. Trimming stripped 7 bases from V and 3 bases from J, with 14 bases between. CDR3: CASTWAGPTDTQYF. The CDR3 DNA reads as TGTGCCAGCACCTGGGCGGGGCCAACAGATACGCAGTATTTT.

This clonotype was seen a few times. The rearrangement links TRBV5-1 to TRBJ2-7; D gene unclear. CDR3 length: 14 amino acids. Germline CDR1 is SGHRS and CDR2 is YFSETQ. V lost 0 bases and J 5 bases, leaving 12 bases between the germline ends. The CDR3 is CASSLGLLRDEQYF. The CDR3 DNA reads TGCGCCAGCAGCTTGGGGCTCCTACGCGACGAGCAGTACTTC.

This clonotype has just a few counts. The rearrangement uses TRBV24-1 and TRBJ2-3; either TRBD1 or TRBD2 may fit D (6 bases each). Trimming removed 2 bases at V and 6 bases at J, with 14 bases between. Germline V gene data show CDR1 as KGHDR and CDR2 as SFDVKD. The CDR3 runs to 15 residues. CDR3 coding DNA: TGTGCCACCAGTGATTCCGGTAGGGGGGCGGATACGCAGTATTTT. Translated: CATSDSGRGADTQYF.

The V gene is TRBV27, the J gene TRBJ2-1; TRBD2 matches at 12 bases. Germline V CDR1 and CDR2: MNHEY, SMNVEV (reference sequence). V trimming: 6 bases; J trimming: 4 bases; junction bases outside the gene matches: 10. This CDR3 is built from 17 residues. This CDR3 is CASSLTLAGGAYNEQFF. The CDR3 region has the DNA TGTGCCAGCAGCCTCACTCTAGCGGGAGGGGCTTACAATGAGCAGTTCTTC.

V and J are TRBV20-1 and TRBJ2-7; D call uncertain. The CDR3 extends over 14 amino acids. V lost 5 bases and J 0 bases, leaving 14 bases between the germline ends. CDR1 is DFQATT and CDR2 is SNEGSKA in the germline V gene (reference sequence). In nucleotides, the CDR3 is TGCAGTGCTCTCGGAGTCCACAGCTCCTACGAGCAGTACTTC. This codes for CSALGVHSSYEQYF.

This clonotype came up a few times. The genes are TRBV15 and TRBJ2-1; unclear D gene. Trimming shortened V by 0 bases and J by 10 bases, and 13 bases separated the two germline ends. Per the germline V gene, CDR1 is LNHNV and CDR2 is YYDKDF (reference sequence). The CDR3 is 14 residues long. For the CDR3, the DNA is TGTGCCACCAGCAGAGATCAGTTACCACCGGAGCAGTTCTTC. Translation gives CATSRDQLPPEQFF.

The chain uses TRBV5-1 and TRBJ2-3, with 7 bases matching TRBD1. This CDR3 comprises 16 residues. V lost 0 bases and J lost 0; bases outside the gene matches: 4. CDR1 and CDR2 (germline): SGHRS, YFSETQ. For the CDR3, the DNA is TGCGCCAGCAGCTTGGACAGGGGCCCCAGCACAGATACGCAGTATTTT. Translated, it gives CASSLDRGPSTDTQYF.